This record covers a single T cell receptor (beta chain). The antigen remains unidentified. This sample was included in a study of cytomegalovirus exposure and HLA in healthy donors. General study findings and limits: Through in vitro validation, a few CMV-associated chains were shown to be specific for CMV antigens.

CDR3 length: 16 amino acids. The germline gives CDR1 SGHTA, CDR2 FQGNSA. The junction had 7 bases not matched to a gene; V was cut back by 1 base and J by 4 bases. 60 Vbeta and 13 Jbeta primers were used in PCR. TCRdb's copy holds only in-frame clones and misses some; the assay was immunoSEQ multiplex PCR. The table has tens of thousands of clones, 75% to 85% seen once. Specimen: PBMCs. The receptor's source is a woman aged 40 to 55 in good health and CMV-seropositive. The chain couples TRBV7-2 to TRBJ1-5; 7 bases fit TRBD1. The CDR3 loop is CASSLGGDRRNQPQHF. The CDR3 region has the DNA TGTGCCAGCAGCTTAGGAGGGGACAGAAGGAATCAGCCCCAGCATTTT.